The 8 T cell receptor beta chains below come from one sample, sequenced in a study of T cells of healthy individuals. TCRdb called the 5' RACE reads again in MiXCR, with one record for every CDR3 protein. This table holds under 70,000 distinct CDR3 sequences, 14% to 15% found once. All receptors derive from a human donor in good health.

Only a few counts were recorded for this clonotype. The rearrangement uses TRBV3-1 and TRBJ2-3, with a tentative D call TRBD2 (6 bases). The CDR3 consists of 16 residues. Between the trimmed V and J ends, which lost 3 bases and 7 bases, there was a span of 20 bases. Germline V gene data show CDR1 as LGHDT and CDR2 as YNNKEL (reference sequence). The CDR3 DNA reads TGTGCCAGCAGCCAGGGGGACGGGCGGGATTGGAATACGCAGTATTTT. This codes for CASSQGDGRDWNTQYF.

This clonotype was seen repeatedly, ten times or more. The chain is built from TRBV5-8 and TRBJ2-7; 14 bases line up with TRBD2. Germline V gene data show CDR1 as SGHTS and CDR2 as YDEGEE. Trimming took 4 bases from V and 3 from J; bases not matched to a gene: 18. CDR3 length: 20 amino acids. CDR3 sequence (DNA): TGTGCCAGCAGCCCCCGGCCGGGACTAGCGGGAGCGGGGGTTCACTACGAGCAGTACTTC. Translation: CASSPRPGLAGAGVHYEQYF.

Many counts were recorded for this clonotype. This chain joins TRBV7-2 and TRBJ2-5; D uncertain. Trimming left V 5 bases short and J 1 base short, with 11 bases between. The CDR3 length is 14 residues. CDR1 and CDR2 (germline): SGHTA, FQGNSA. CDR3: CASSVWNLQETQYF. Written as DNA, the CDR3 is TGTGCCAGCAGCGTATGGAACCTCCAAGAGACCCAGTACTTC.

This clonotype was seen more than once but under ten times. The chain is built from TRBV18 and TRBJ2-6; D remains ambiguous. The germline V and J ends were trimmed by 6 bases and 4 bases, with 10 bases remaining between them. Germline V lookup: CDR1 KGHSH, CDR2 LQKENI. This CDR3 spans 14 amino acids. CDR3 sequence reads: CASSPASGANVLTF. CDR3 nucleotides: TGTGCCAGCTCCCCGGCCTCCGGGGCCAACGTCCTGACTTTC.

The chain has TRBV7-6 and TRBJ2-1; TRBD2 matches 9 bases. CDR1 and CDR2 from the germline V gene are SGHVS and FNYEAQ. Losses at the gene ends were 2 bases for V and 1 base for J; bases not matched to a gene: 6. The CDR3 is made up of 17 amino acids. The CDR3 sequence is CASSLKASGNSYNEQFF. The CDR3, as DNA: TGTGCCAGCAGCTTAAAAGCTAGCGGGAATTCCTACAATGAGCAGTTCTTC.

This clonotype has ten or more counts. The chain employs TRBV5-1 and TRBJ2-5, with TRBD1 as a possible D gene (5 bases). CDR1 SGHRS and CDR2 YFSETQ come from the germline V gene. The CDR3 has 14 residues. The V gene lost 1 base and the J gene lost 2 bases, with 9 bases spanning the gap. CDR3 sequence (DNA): TGCGCCAGCAGCTTGTCCAGGGTACAAGAGACCCAGTACTTC. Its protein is CASSLSRVQETQYF.

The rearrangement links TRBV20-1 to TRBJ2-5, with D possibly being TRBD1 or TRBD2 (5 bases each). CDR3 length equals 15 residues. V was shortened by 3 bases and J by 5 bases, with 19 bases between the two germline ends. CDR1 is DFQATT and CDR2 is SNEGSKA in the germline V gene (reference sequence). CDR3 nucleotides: TGCAGTGCTAGGATATCCGGGGCCCCTGGGGAGACCCAGTACTTC. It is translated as CSARISGAPGETQYF.

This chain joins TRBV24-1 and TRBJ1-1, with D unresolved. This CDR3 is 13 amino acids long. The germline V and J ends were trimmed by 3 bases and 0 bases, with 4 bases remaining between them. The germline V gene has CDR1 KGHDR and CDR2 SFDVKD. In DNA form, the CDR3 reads TGTGCCACCAGTGATACTATGAACACTGAAGCTTTCTTT. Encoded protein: CATSDTMNTEAFF.